These 7 T cell receptor beta chains were all obtained from the same sample, sequenced in a study of a mutant IDH1 vaccine in newly diagnosed glioma. Sequencing was performed with immunoSEQ multiplex PCR; in TCRdb, only in-frame clones are kept and a portion is missing. Of 15,000 or so clones listed, 75% to 90% were seen once; the top ten hold around 8.8%. The time point was: baseline, week 1 (first vaccination visit). The treatment: pre-vaccination baseline after standard-of-care therapy. Here the sequenced sample was PBMCs, taken from a glioma patient treated with radiotherapy, temozolomide or both. The receptor source for this set is a woman in her forties with glioma. Some clones in this sample may be carry-over from other donors' samples.

The V gene is TRBV11-2, the J gene TRBJ2-7; 12 positions agree with TRBD2. After removal of 0 bases from V and 2 bases from J, the junction contained 5 bases not matched to a gene. This CDR3 is 17 amino acids long. Germline V gene data show CDR1 as SGHAT and CDR2 as FQNNGV. CDR3: CASSLDAGLAGPYEQYF. CDR3 bases: TGTGCCAGCAGCTTAGATGCGGGACTAGCGGGCCCCTACGAGCAGTACTTC.

This clone was seen a single time. The chain has TRBV30 and TRBJ2-3; D is unclear. Per germline, CDR1 GTSNPN and CDR2 SVGIG (reference sequence). Trimming cost V 0 bases and J 6 bases, with 7 bases left between them. The CDR3 has 12 amino acids. The CDR3 loop reads CAWSVHPDTQYF. As DNA, the CDR3 is TGTGCCTGGAGTGTACACCCCGATACGCAGTATTTT.

The chain employs TRBV30 and TRBJ2-6, with TRBD1 matching over 7 bases. Trimming took 5 bases from V and 0 from J; bases not matched to a gene: 1. The germline gives CDR1 GTSNPN, CDR2 SVGIG (reference sequence). The CDR3 totals 14 residues. Here the CDR3 reads CAWGQASGANVLTF. The CDR3 nucleotides read TGTGCCTGGGGACAGGCCTCTGGGGCCAACGTCCTGACTTTC. Full variable domain (remainder filled in from reference TRBV30 and TRBJ2-6): SQTIHQWPATLVQPVGSPLSLECTVEGTSNPNLYWYRQAAGRGLQLLFYSVGIGQISSEVPQNLSASRPQDRQFILSSKKLLLSDSGFYLCAWGQASGANVLTFGAGSRLTVL.

The chain uses TRBV9 and TRBJ2-1, with TRBD2 identical over 9 bases. CDR1 SGDLS and CDR2 YYNGEE come from the germline V gene. V lost 3 bases to trimming and J lost 8 bases; unmatched junction nucleotides: 21. CDR3 size: 19 residues. The CDR3 spells CASSDDASQVLAGTDEQFF. In nucleotides, the CDR3 is TGTGCCAGCAGCGACGATGCTTCTCAGGTACTAGCGGGTACCGATGAGCAGTTCTTC.

The chain carries TRBV25-1 and TRBJ1-1; 8 nucleotides align to TRBD1. The junction had 13 bases not matched to a gene; V was cut back by 4 bases and J by 0 bases. The CDR3 runs to 18 residues. CDR1 MGHDK and CDR2 SYGVNS come from the germline V gene. Here the CDR3 DNA reads TGTGCCAGCAGTGCCAGACCAGGGACAGGATACATGAACACTGAAGCTTTCTTT. Translated, it gives CASSARPGTGYMNTEAFF.

The genes are TRBV18 and TRBJ1-1; no firm D call. Germline lookup yields CDR1 KGHSH and CDR2 LQKENI. Trimming removed 4 bases at V and 0 bases at J, with 18 bases between. CDR3 size: 17 residues. CDR3 DNA sequence: TGTGCCAGCTCACTAGGGCGGCTGTCTAGGATGAACACTGAAGCTTTCTTT. Its protein product is CASSLGRLSRMNTEAFF.

The chain combines TRBV7-2 with TRBJ1-2; the D gene is possibly TRBD1 (5 bases). This CDR3 contains 12 residues. The germline CDR1 and CDR2 sequences are SGHTA and FQGNSA. The V end lost 5 bases, the J end lost 7 bases, and 11 bases lay between the germline ends. CDR3 amino acids: CASSPGSGGYTF. In DNA form, the CDR3 reads TGTGCCAGCAGCCCAGGGTCCGGTGGCTACACCTTC.